Detailed here is one T cell receptor beta chain. The antigen remains unidentified. Unique molecular identifiers were used in preparing the TCRbeta library. TCRdb passed the PCR reads through MiXCR, listing each CDR3 protein once. The sample includes around 230,000 distinct CDR3 sequences, approximately 17% seen only once; the top ten take about 45%. CDR3 length: 16 residues. J lost 2 bases, V lost 2 bases, and 9 bases had no gene match. The V gene's germline CDR1 is MGHRA and CDR2 YSYEKL. The sample comes from a study of T-cell reconstitution after alpha-beta-depleted transplantation in children. Findings and limits, study-wide: Newly generated T cells supplied most T-cell counts and diversity one year post-transplant.

The genes are TRBV4-1 and TRBJ2-7, with 7 bases fitting TRBD1. The source of this sequence is a male patient aged 2 to 9 who had a stem cell transplant for acute lymphoblastic leukemia, so the T cells may come from the graft donor. The starting material was PBMCs, mostly from graft donor cells, obtained 360 days after TCRalphabeta/CD19-depleted stem cell transplant. The CDR3 loop reads CASSQPTDRRTYEQYF. Written as DNA, the CDR3 is TGCGCCAGCAGCCAACCTACGGACAGGCGTACCTACGAGCAGTACTTC.